What follows describes a single T cell receptor beta chain. Its antigen is unidentified. It was around 3.5 ug of total RNA that each TCR library used. TCRdb reprocessed the 5' RACE reads and reports one entry per CDR3 protein, with no DNA. The sample holds tens of thousands of distinct CDR3 sequences. The data originate from a study of monozygotic twins with inflammatory bowel disease. The study, taken as a whole, reports: Among twins, concordant and discordant pairs did not differ in repertoire similarity, possibly from limited power.

The CDR3 consists of 14 residues. Germline CDR1 reads DFQATT; CDR2 reads SNEGSKA (reference sequence). The V gene is TRBV20-1, the J gene TRBJ2-7; the TRBD1 assignment by TCRdb is unverifiable without DNA. Source material: blood. This sequence was found in a human donor with ulcerative colitis or Crohn's disease, or a healthy co-twin of an affected twin (not recorded which). This CDR3 is CSALDRDRGDEQYF.